This T cell receptor beta chain was captured in a study of blood T cell repertoires in COVID-19. Whole-study context: Italy, Spain and the United States were the sources of the convalescent and acute COVID-19 samples.

The method was immunoSEQ multiplex PCR; TCRdb's version includes in-frame clones alone and lacks a portion of them. The data contain around 380,000 clones, around 87% of them singletons. Enrolled through a virtual design, the participants were between roughly 18 and 95 years of age and came from about two dozen US areas. Germline-derived CDR1 and CDR2 are MNHEY and SVGAGI. Trimming pared 4 bases from V and 3 bases from J, leaving 9 bases between. This CDR3 has 14 amino acids. Sample: PBMCs or T cells enriched from blood (not recorded which). This chain links TRBV6-5 with TRBJ1-4, with D possibly TRBD1 on 6 matching bases. The sequence came from a man younger than 40 who had recovered from COVID-19. The CDR3 region has the DNA TGTGCCAGCAGTTTGGACAGAGCTAATGAAAAACTGTTTTTT. Protein: CASSLDRANEKLFF.